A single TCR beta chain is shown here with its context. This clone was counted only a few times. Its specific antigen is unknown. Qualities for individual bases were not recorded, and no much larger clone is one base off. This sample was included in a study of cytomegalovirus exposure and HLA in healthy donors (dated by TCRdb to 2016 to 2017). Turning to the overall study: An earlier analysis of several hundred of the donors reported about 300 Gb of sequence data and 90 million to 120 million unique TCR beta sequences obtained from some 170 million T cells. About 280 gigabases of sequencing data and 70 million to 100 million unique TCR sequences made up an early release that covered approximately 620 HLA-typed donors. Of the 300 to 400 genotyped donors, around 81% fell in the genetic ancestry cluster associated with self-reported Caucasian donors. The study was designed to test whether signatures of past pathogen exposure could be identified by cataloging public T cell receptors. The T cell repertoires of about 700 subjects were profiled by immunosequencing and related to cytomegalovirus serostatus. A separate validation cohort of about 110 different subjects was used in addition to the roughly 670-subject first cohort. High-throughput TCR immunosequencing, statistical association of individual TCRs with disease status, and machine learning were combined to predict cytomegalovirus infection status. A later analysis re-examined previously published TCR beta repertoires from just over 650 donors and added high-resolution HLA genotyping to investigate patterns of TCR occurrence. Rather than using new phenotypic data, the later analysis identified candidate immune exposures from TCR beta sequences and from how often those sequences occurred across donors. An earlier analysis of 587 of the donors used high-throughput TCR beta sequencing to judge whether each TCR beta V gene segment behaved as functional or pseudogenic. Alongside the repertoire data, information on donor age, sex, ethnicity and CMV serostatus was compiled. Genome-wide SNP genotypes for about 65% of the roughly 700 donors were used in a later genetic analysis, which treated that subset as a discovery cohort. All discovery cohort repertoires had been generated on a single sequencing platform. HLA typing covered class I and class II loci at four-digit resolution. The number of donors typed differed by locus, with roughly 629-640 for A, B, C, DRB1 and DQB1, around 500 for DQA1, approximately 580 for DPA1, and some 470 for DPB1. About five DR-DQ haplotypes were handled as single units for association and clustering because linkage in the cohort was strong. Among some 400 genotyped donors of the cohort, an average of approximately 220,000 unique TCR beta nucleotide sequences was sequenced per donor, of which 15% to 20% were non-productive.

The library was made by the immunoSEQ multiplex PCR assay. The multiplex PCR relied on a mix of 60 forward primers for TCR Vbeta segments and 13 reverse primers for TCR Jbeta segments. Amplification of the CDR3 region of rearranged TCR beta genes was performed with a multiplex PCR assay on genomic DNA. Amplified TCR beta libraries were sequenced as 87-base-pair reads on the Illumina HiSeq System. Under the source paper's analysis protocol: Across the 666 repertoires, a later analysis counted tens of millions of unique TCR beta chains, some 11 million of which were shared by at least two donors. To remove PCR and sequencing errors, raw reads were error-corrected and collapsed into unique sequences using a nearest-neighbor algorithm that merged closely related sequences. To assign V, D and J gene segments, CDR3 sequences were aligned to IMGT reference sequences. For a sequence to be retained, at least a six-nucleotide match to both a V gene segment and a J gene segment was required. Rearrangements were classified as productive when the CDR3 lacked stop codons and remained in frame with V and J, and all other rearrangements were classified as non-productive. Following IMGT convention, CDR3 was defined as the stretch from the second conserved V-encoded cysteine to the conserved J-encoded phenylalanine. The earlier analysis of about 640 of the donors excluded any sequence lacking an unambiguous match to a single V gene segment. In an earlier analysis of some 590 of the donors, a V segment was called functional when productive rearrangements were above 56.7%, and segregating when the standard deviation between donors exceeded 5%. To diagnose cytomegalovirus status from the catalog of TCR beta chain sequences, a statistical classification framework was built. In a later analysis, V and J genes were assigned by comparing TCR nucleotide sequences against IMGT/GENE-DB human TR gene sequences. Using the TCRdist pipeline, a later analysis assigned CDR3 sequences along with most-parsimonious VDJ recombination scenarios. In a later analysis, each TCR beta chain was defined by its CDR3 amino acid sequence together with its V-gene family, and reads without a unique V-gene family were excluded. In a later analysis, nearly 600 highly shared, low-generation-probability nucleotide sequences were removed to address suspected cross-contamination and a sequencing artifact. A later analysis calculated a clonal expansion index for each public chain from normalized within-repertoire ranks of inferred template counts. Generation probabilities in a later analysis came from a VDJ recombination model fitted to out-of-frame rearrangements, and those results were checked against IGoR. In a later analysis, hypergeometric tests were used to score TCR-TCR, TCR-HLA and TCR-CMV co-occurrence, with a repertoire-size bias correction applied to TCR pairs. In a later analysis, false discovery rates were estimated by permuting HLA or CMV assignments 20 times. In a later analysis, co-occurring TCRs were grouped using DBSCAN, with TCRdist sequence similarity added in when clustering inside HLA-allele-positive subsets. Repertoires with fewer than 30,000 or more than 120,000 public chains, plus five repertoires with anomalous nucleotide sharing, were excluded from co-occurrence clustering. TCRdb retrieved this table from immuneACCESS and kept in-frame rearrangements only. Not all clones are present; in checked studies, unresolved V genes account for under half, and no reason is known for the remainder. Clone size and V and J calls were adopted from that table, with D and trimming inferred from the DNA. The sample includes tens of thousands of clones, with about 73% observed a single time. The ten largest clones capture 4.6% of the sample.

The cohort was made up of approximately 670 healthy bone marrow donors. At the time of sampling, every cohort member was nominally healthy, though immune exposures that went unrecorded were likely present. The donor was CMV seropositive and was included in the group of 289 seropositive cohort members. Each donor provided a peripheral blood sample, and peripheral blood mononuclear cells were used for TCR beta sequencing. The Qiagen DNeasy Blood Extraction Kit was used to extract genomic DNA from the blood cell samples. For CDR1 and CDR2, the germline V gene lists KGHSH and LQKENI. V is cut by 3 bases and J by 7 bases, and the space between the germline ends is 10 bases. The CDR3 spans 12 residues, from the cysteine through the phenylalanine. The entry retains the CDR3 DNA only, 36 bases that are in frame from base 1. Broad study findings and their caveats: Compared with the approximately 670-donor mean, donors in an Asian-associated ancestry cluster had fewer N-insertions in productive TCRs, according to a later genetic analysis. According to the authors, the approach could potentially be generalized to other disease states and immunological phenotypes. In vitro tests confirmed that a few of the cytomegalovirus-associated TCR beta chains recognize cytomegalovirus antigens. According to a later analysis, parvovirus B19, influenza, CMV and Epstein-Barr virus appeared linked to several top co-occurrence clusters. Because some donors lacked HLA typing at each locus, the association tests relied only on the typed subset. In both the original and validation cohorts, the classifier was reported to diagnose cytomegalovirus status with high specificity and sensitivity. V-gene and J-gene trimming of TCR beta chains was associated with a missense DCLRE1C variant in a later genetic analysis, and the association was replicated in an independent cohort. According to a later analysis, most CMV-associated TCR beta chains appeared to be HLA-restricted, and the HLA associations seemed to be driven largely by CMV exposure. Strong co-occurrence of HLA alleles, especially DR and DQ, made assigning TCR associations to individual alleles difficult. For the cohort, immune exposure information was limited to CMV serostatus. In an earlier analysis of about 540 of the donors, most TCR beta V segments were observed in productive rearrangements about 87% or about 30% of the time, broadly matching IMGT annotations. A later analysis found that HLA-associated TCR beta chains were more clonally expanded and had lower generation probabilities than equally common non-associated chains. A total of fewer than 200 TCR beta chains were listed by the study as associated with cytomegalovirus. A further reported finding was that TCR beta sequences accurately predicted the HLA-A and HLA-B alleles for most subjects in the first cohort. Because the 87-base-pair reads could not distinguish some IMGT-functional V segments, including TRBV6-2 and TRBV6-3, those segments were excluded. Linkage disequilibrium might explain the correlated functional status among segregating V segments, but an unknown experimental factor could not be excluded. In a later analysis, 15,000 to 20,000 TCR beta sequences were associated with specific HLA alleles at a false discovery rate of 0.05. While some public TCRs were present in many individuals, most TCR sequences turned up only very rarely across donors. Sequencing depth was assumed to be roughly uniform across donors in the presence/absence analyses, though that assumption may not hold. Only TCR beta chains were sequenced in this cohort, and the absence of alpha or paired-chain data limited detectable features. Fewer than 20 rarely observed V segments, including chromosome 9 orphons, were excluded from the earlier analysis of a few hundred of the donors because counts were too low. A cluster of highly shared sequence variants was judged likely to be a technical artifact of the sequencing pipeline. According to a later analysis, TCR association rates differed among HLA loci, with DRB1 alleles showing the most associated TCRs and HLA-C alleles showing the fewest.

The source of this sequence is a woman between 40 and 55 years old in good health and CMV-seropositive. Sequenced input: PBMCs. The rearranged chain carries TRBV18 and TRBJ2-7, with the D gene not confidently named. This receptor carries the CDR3 CASSPFGGEQYF. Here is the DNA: TGTGCCAGCTCACCCTTTGGCGGAGAGCAGTACTTC.